Listed below are T cell receptor beta chains from one sample, sequenced in a study of blood T cell repertoires in COVID-19. Profiled with immunoSEQ multiplex PCR; TCRdb holds only in-frame clones, not every one. The data contain 150,000 to 200,000 clones, around 91% of them singletons. Sequenced: PBMCs or T cells enriched from blood (not recorded which). The origin of the receptors is a woman between 18 and 30 years old who had recovered from COVID-19. Both conserved end residues are part of each CDR3. D genes are given only for firm matches. Size values are once, few and many counts, or a class for expanded clones, and some rows have none.

V	J	size	D	DNA	CDR3
TRBV28	TRBJ2-5	NA	NA	TGTGCCAGCAGTGAGGGCCGACAAGAGACCCAGTACTTC	CASSEGRQETQYF
TRBV12-3/TRBV12-4	TRBJ2-1	NA	NA	TGTGCCAGCAGGCTTTTACTAGACAATGAGCAGTTCTTC	CASRLLLDNEQFF
TRBV18	TRBJ1-2	NA	TRBD1	TGTGCCAGCTCACCCGGACAGGCCTCTAACTATGGCTACACCTTC	CASSPGQASNYGYTF
TRBV28	TRBJ1-2	NA	TRBD1	TGTGCCAGCAGTAGTGGACAGGGAAGCTATGGCTACACCTTC	CASSSGQGSYGYTF
TRBV20-1	TRBJ2-1	NA	TRBD2	TGCAGTGCTAGTGCGCGGGAGTCTGTCGGTCTCGATGAGCAGTTCTTC	CSASARESVGLDEQFF
TRBV15	TRBJ2-7	NA	TRBD1	TGTGCCACCAGCAGGACAGGGTTCTACGAGCAGTACTTC	CATSRTGFYEQYF
TRBV21-1	TRBJ1-2	NA	NA	TGTGCCAGCAGCAAAAGGCGACAGGAGAAAGTAGGCTATGGCTACACCTTC	CASSKRRQEKVGYGYTF
TRBV25-1	TRBJ1-5	few	TRBD1	TGTGCCAGCAGTGACGGACAGGGGGCGGCATGGGATCAGCCCCAGCATTTT	CASSDGQGAAWDQPQHF
TRBV5-1	TRBJ2-1	NA	NA	TGCGCCAGCAGCTTTATCACGGGTGAGCAGTTCTTC	CASSFITGEQFF
TRBV3-1/TRBV3-2	TRBJ2-2	NA	NA	TGTGCCAGCAGCCCGACACTAGGGTCCGGGGAGCTGTTTTTT	CASSPTLGSGELFF
TRBV28	TRBJ2-7	NA	TRBD1	TGTGCCAGCAGTTGGCCGGGACAGGGTAACGAGCAGTACTTC	CASSWPGQGNEQYF
TRBV27	TRBJ2-1	NA	TRBD2	TGTGCCAGCAGTTTCCCTAGCGGGAGTGTCAATGAGCAGTTCTTC	CASSFPSGSVNEQFF
TRBV4-3	TRBJ1-5	NA	NA	TGCGCCAGCAGCCCAAATAGCAATCAGCCCCAGCATTTT	CASSPNSNQPQHF
TRBV6-4	TRBJ2-7	NA	TRBD2	TGTGCCAGCAGTGGGTTTACTAGCGGGAGTACCTACGAGCAGTACTTC	CASSGFTSGSTYEQYF
TRBV2	TRBJ2-1	NA	NA	TGTGCCAGCAGTGAATTCGCTAGCGCCGTACTCGACAATGAGCAGTTCTTC	CASSEFASAVLDNEQFF
TRBV28	TRBJ2-1	NA	NA	TGTGCCAGCACCTCTCTTCGGGGAAATGAGCAGTTCTTC	CASTSLRGNEQFF
TRBV27	TRBJ2-7	once	TRBD1	TGTGCCAGCAGACTGGGGGACAGGGGGTTCGAGCAGTACTTC	CASRLGDRGFEQYF
TRBV4-3	TRBJ1-2	NA	NA	TGCGCCAGCAGCCGGGGACTGGGTGATGGCTACACCTTC	CASSRGLGDGYTF
TRBV5-1	TRBJ2-2	NA	TRBD2	TGCGCCAGCAGCTTTGCAGCGGGAGAGACCGGGGAGCTGTTTTTT	CASSFAAGETGELFF
TRBV28	TRBJ2-7	NA	TRBD2	TGTGCCAGCAGTTTAAGCCCGGGACTAGGGGCGCGCGAGCAGTACTTC	CASSLSPGLGAREQYF
TRBV19	TRBJ1-1	NA	NA	TGTGCCAGTGTCAGGGGACATGAAGCTTTCTTT	CASVRGHEAFF
TRBV6-2/TRBV6-3	TRBJ2-1	NA	TRBD2	TGTGCCAGCAGTGCTACTAGCGGGAGTTGGTATGAGCAGTTCTTC	CASSATSGSWYEQFF